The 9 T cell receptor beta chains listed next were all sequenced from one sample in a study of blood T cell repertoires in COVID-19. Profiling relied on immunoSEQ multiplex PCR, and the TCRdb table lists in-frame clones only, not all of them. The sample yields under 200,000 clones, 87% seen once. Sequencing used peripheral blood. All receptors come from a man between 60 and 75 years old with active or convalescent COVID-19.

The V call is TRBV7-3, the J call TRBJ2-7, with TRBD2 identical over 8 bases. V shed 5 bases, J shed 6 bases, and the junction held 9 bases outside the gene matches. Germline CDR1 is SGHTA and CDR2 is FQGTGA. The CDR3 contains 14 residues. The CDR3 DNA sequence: TGTGCCAGCAGCCGAGACGGGCTAGCGGGCGAGCAGTACTTC. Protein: CASSRDGLAGEQYF.

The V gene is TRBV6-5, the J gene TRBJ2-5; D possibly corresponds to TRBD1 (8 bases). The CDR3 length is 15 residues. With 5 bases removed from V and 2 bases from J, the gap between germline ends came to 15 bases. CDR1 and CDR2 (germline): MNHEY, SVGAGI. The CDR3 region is CASSKDREGQETQYF. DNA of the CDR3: TGTGCCAGCAGTAAGGACAGGGAGGGTCAAGAGACCCAGTACTTC.

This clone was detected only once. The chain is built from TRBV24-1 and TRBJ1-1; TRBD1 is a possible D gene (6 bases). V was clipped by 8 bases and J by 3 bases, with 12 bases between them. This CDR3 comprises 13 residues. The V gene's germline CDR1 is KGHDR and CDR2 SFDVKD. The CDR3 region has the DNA TGTGCCACCAACAGGGACGGAGACACTGAAGCTTTCTTT. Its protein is CATNRDGDTEAFF.

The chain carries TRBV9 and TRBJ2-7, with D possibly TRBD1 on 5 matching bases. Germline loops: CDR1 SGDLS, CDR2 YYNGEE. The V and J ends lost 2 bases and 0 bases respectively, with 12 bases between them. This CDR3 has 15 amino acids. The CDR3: CASSVDSTSSYEQYF. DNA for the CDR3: TGTGCCAGCAGCGTTGACAGTACCAGCTCCTACGAGCAGTACTTC.

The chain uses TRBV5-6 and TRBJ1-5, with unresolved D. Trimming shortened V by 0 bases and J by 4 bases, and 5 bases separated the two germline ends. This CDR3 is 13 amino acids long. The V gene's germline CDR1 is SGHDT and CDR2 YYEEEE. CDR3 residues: CASSLGVNQPQHF. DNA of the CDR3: TGTGCCAGCAGCTTGGGAGTGAATCAGCCCCAGCATTTT.

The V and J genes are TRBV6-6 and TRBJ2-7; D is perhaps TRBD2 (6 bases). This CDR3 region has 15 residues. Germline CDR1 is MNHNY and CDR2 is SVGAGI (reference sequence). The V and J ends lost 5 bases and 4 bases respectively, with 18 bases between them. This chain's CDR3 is CASSQGGQGVYEQYF. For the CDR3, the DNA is TGTGCCAGCAGTCAAGGAGGGCAGGGTGTTTACGAGCAGTACTTC.

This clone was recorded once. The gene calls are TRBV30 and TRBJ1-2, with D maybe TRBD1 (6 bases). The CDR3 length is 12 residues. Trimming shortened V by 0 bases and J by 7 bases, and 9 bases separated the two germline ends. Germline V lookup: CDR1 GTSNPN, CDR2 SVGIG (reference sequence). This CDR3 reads CAWSVQGFGYTF. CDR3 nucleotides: TGTGCCTGGAGTGTTCAGGGGTTTGGCTACACCTTC.

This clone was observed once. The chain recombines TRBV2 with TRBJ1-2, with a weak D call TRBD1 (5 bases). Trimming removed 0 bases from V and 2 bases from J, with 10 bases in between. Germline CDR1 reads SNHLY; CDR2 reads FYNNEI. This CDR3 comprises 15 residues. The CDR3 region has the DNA TGTGCCAGCAGTGAAGCCCTTGGGGGGAACTATGGCTACACCTTC. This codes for CASSEALGGNYGYTF.

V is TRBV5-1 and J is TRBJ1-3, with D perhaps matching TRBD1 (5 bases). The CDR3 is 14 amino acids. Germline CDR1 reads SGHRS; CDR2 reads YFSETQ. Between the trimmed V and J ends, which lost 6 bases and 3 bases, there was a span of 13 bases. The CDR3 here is CASKEGVGGNTIYF. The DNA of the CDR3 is TGCGCCAGCAAGGAAGGGGTCGGTGGAAACACCATATATTTT.